One and the same sample provided the 27 T cell receptor beta chains below, sequenced in a study of patients and donors after allogeneic stem cell transplantation. TCRdb re-derived calls from the RT-PCR reads in MiXCR, one entry per CDR3 protein. This table holds 190,000 or so distinct CDR3 sequences, 35% to 45% found once. The specimen was blood, either unsorted or a sorted T cell fraction (not recorded which). These receptor sequences come from a human donor who was either an allogeneic HSCT recipient or a stem cell or donor lymphocyte infusion donor (not recorded which). It is not recorded whose cells these are; they may come from a transplant donor.

J is TRBJ2-7 and V is TRBV7-6; 7 bases align to TRBD2. The CDR3 is 16 residues long. The junction had 16 bases not matched to a gene; V was cut back by 5 bases and J by 6 bases. CDR1 is SGHVS and CDR2 is FNYEAQ in the germline V gene. The CDR3 protein is CASSQGALAGWREQYF. As DNA, the CDR3 is TGTGCCAGCAGCCAAGGGGCCTTAGCGGGTTGGCGCGAGCAGTACTTC.

V is TRBV4-1 and J is TRBJ2-2; a possible D gene is TRBD1 (5 bases). Trimming cost V 1 base and J 0 bases, with 9 bases left between them. The germline V gene has CDR1 MGHRA and CDR2 YSYEKL. This CDR3 has 16 amino acids. The CDR3 DNA is TGCGCCAGCAGCCAAGGAAAGACAGCGAACACCGGGGAGCTGTTTTTT. This translates into CASSQGKTANTGELFF.

This clonotype has just one count. This chain links TRBV10-3 with TRBJ2-1; the D gene could be TRBD1 or TRBD2 (6 bases each). Trimming left V 9 bases short and J 6 bases short, with 15 bases between. CDR1 ENHRY and CDR2 SYGVKD come from the germline V gene. The length of the CDR3 is 13 residues. CDR3 sequence: CAITSRGANEQFF. DNA of the CDR3: TGTGCCATTACCTCAAGGGGGGCCAATGAGCAGTTCTTC.

The chain couples TRBV28 to TRBJ1-6; D call uncertain. Trimming removed 6 bases at V and 9 bases at J, with 12 bases between. The germline CDR1 and CDR2 sequences are MDHEN and SYDVKM. CDR3 length: 13 amino acids. The CDR3 sequence: CASRDPTISPLHF. The CDR3 coding sequence is TGTGCCAGCAGAGATCCGACCATTTCACCCCTCCACTTT.

This clonotype has more than one count but fewer than ten. This chain connects TRBV9 to TRBJ2-3, with a tentative D call TRBD1 (6 bases). The V end was cut by 2 bases, the J end by 5 bases, with 9 bases between. The CDR3 contains 13 residues. Per the germline V gene, CDR1 is SGDLS and CDR2 is YYNGEE. CDR3 nucleotide sequence: TGTGCCAGCAGCGTTGGACAGCGAGATACGCAGTATTTT. This gives the protein CASSVGQRDTQYF. Full variable domain (remainder filled in from reference TRBV9 and TRBJ2-3): DSGVTQTPKHLITATGQRVTLRCSPRSGDLSVYWYQQSLDQGLQFLIQYYNGEERAKGNILERFSAQQFPDLHSELNLSSLELGDSALYFCASSVGQRDTQYFGPGTRLTVL.

The sample holds a few counts of this clonotype. The genes are TRBV6-2 or TRBV6-3 and TRBJ2-3; no definite D call. CDR3 length: 12 residues. Trimming removed 7 bases at V and 2 bases at J, with 7 bases between. CDR1 and CDR2 from the germline V gene are MNHEY and SVGEGT. DNA for the CDR3: TGTGCCAGCACTTCCAACACAGATACGCAGTATTTT. This codes for CASTSNTDTQYF.

The chain combines TRBV7-8 with TRBJ2-6, with D possibly matching TRBD2 (6 bases). V dropped 10 bases and J dropped 1 base, with 17 bases sitting between them. This CDR3 comprises 16 residues. Germline V gives CDR1 SGHVS, CDR2 FQNEAQ. The CDR3 is CATQEGPSSGANVLTF. The CDR3, as DNA: TGTGCCACCCAGGAGGGCCCATCATCTGGGGCCAACGTCCTGACTTTC.

This clonotype was recorded many times. Sequence at one end of the junction differs from germline and may be a read error. The V gene is TRBV4-1, the J gene TRBJ1-5; D is unresolved. Germline V lookup: CDR1 MGHRA, CDR2 YSYEKL. This CDR3 contains 12 residues. The CDR3 bases are TGTGCCAGCAGCCAAGATGGCCAGCCCCAGCATTTT. It translates to CASSQDGQPQHF.

The chain carries TRBV12-3 or TRBV12-4 and TRBJ2-1; the D gene is possibly TRBD1 (5 bases). V was shortened by 4 bases and J by 7 bases, with 14 bases between the two germline ends. CDR3 size: 14 residues. CDR3 in amino acids: CASSYAQVGNEQFF. The CDR3 bases are TGTGCCAGCAGTTACGCACAGGTCGGGAATGAGCAGTTCTTC.

The chain carries TRBV18 and TRBJ2-7, with D unresolved. The germline gives CDR1 KGHSH, CDR2 LQKENI. V lost 2 bases and J 6 bases, leaving 17 bases between the germline ends. CDR3 length: 15 amino acids. The CDR3 spells CASSPKDPWTSEQYF. In nucleotides, the CDR3 is TGTGCCAGCTCACCAAAGGACCCCTGGACGTCCGAGCAGTACTTC.

The chain recombines TRBV10-1 with TRBJ2-2, with 10 bases that match TRBD2. CDR3 size: 16 residues. Looked up from germline, CDR1 is WNHNN and CDR2 is SYGVQD (reference sequence). V was clipped by 4 bases and J by 5 bases; unmatched bases: 7. CDR3 region: CASSGSRTSGTGELFF. CDR3 DNA sequence: TGCGCCAGCAGTGGGTCTCGGACTAGCGGAACCGGGGAGCTGTTTTTT.

There are a few counts of this clonotype. The genes are TRBV10-3 and TRBJ1-1; the D gene is possibly TRBD1 (5 bases). From germline, CDR1 is ENHRY and CDR2 SYGVKD. V was cut by 6 bases and J by 2 bases, with 13 bases left in between. The CDR3 has 14 amino acids. In DNA, the CDR3 is TGTGCCATCAGGGGGCTGGAGGGCAACACTGAAGCTTTCTTT. It is translated as CAIRGLEGNTEAFF.

This clonotype was detected only a few times. The chain recombines TRBV12-3 or TRBV12-4 with TRBJ1-1, with 8 nucleotides matching TRBD1. This CDR3 spans 17 amino acids. V gave up 3 bases and J gave up 1 base; unmatched junction bases: 10. The CDR3 spells CASSFRHLGQANTEAFF. The CDR3 bases are TGTGCCAGCAGTTTCAGGCACTTGGGACAGGCGAACACTGAAGCTTTCTTT.

This sequence joins TRBV20-1 and TRBJ2-2, with D tentatively TRBD1 or TRBD2 (5 bases each). The CDR3 sequence is 11 residues long. Germline V lookup: CDR1 DFQATT, CDR2 SNEGSKA (reference sequence). The V gene lost 3 bases and the J gene lost 6 bases, with 5 bases spanning the gap. CDR3 loop: CSARGAGELFF. The CDR3 DNA reads as TGCAGTGCTAGGGGGGCCGGGGAGCTGTTTTTT.

V gene TRBV18 combines with J gene TRBJ1-1, with D possibly matching TRBD1 (6 bases). The CDR3 extends over 16 amino acids. Trimming took off 0 bases at V and 2 bases at J, with 13 bases between the two ends. Looked up from germline, CDR1 is KGHSH and CDR2 is LQKENI. The CDR3 DNA reads as TGTGCCAGCTCACCACCGCAGGGGCCAAGAAACACTGAAGCTTTCTTT. It yields the protein CASSPPQGPRNTEAFF.

The chain recombines TRBV29-1 with TRBJ1-5; D is undetermined. V was pared by 4 bases and J by 2 bases, with 9 bases between. The CDR3 runs 13 residues. Germline V CDR1 and CDR2: SQVTM, ANQGSEA. The CDR3 coding sequence is TGCAGCGTTGCTCGGGAGCGCAATCAGCCCCAGCATTTT. As protein: CSVARERNQPQHF. Filled out from reference TRBV29-1 and TRBJ1-5, the complete variable domain reads SAVISQKPSRDICQRGTSLTIQCQVDSQVTMMFWYRQQPGQSLTLIATANQGSEATYESGFVIDKFPISRPNLTFSTLTVSNMSPEDSSIYLCSVARERNQPQHFGDGTRLSIL.

This clonotype showed up just a few times. V gene TRBV6-6 combines with J gene TRBJ1-2; the D gene is possibly TRBD1 (6 bases). Trimming left V 11 bases short and J 5 bases short, with 12 bases between. This CDR3 spans 11 amino acids. Germline values: CDR1 MNHNY, CDR2 SVGAGI (reference sequence). The CDR3 nucleotides read TGTGCCGGCTACGGGACATATGGCTACACCTTC. Amino acid sequence: CAGYGTYGYTF.

The chain couples TRBV7-2 to TRBJ2-5; 8 bases are shared with TRBD2. Looked up from germline, CDR1 is SGHTA and CDR2 is FQGNSA. This CDR3 contains 13 residues. J lost 3 bases, V lost 5 bases, and 2 bases had no gene match. The CDR3 coding sequence is TGTGCCAGCAGCGTTAGCGGGAAAGAGACCCAGTACTTC. Its protein product is CASSVSGKETQYF.

V usage is TRBV12-3 or TRBV12-4 and J usage is TRBJ2-1; 8 bases map to TRBD1. Trimming took 6 bases from V and 2 from J; bases not matched to a gene: 6. This CDR3 has 15 amino acids. CDR3 DNA: TGTGCCAGCAGAAGACCAGGGGGCGCCTACAATGAGCAGTTCTTC. Its translation: CASRRPGGAYNEQFF.

This clonotype was counted at least ten times. The chain joins TRBV7-9 to TRBJ1-3; the match to TRBD1 covers 7 bases. The ends lost 3 bases at V and 4 bases at J; junction bases unmatched: 6. CDR1 SEHNR and CDR2 FQNEAQ come from the germline V gene (reference sequence). This CDR3 spans 15 amino acids. CDR3 DNA sequence: TGTGCCAGCAGCTTTTCGACAGGGAGAGGAAACACCATATATTTT. This codes for CASSFSTGRGNTIYF.

The V and J genes are TRBV3-1 and TRBJ1-1; perhaps TRBD1 as D (6 bases). The CDR3 loop spans 15 amino acids. Germline V gene sequence: CDR1 LGHDT, CDR2 YNNKEL (reference sequence). V gave up 1 base and J gave up 2 bases, with 11 bases separating them. The CDR3 here is CASSQVLGANTEAFF. Written as DNA, the CDR3 is TGTGCCAGCAGCCAAGTTCTGGGGGCTAACACTGAAGCTTTCTTT.

The chain employs TRBV20-1 and TRBJ2-3; possible D gene TRBD1, 5 bases. Germline V lookup: CDR1 DFQATT, CDR2 SNEGSKA (reference sequence). This CDR3 spans 15 amino acids. With 6 bases removed from V and 8 bases from J, the gap between germline ends came to 24 bases. The CDR3 DNA follows: TGCAGTGCGAGCATCGGACAAGTAGGGGTGGGTACGCAGTATTTT. Its translation is CSASIGQVGVGTQYF.

The chain is built from TRBV7-9 and TRBJ1-5; perhaps TRBD1 as D (5 bases). V gave up 5 bases and J gave up 6 bases, with 14 bases separating them. The germline V gene encodes CDR1 SEHNR and CDR2 FQNEAQ (reference sequence). The CDR3 has 14 residues. CDR3: CASSRDGGTQPQHF. CDR3 DNA: TGTGCCAGCAGCCGGGACGGGGGGACTCAGCCCCAGCATTTT.

V gene TRBV9 combines with J gene TRBJ2-1, with TRBD2 matching over 15 bases. J gave up 9 bases and V 1 base, and 5 bases lay outside the gene matches. The CDR3 loop spans 16 amino acids. Germline V lookup: CDR1 SGDLS, CDR2 YYNGEE. The CDR3 DNA is TGTGCCAGCAGCGTACGGACTAGCGGGGGGGCAGGTGAGCAGTTCTTC. Translation: CASSVRTSGGAGEQFF.

The genes are TRBV18 and TRBJ1-3; D gene uncertain. The CDR3 is made up of 15 amino acids. Trimming stripped 2 bases from V and 0 bases from J, with 8 bases between. From germline, CDR1 is KGHSH and CDR2 LQKENI. CDR3 in DNA: TGTGCCAGCTCACCAGGCCAGCGCTCTGGAAACACCATATATTTT. This codes for CASSPGQRSGNTIYF.

The V gene is TRBV6-5, the J gene TRBJ2-4, with a possible D match to TRBD1 (6 bases). The CDR3 consists of 19 residues. The germline CDR1 and CDR2 sequences are MNHEY and SVGAGI. V was trimmed by 2 bases and J by 0 bases, leaving 20 bases between them. CDR3 coding DNA: TGTGCCAGCAGTTACCGCGCGGGCTTGACAGGCCTAGCCAAAAACATTCAGTACTTC. It yields the protein CASSYRAGLTGLAKNIQYF.

This clonotype was recorded a few times. The chain links TRBV20-1 to TRBJ1-2; 8 nucleotides agree with TRBD1. There are 14 residues in the CDR3. V shed 2 bases and J 5 bases; nucleotides not matched to a gene: 7. The V gene's germline CDR1 is DFQATT and CDR2 SNEGSKA (reference sequence). Here the CDR3 DNA reads TGCAGTGCTAGACTCGGACAGGGCATGTATGGCTACACCTTC. Translated, it gives CSARLGQGMYGYTF.